This entry lists 16 T cell receptor beta chains sequenced from one sample in a study of T cells in Graves' hyperthyroidism and ophthalmopathy. The TCR beta CDR3 regions underwent amplification using RNA transcripts as the source. The HTBI primer set drove a first-round RT-PCR of the TCR CDR3. TCRdb processed the multiplex PCR reads anew with MiXCR; each CDR3 protein has one entry. The sample contains hundreds of thousands of distinct CDR3 sequences, approximately 40% of which appear only once. Sample: blood. All receptors come from a young man with Graves' hyperthyroidism.

This clonotype was detected ten times or more. The chain couples TRBV7-9 to TRBJ2-7; 7 bases align to TRBD1. The CDR3 is 15 residues long. With 4 bases clipped from V and 2 bases from J, the junction kept 8 bases outside the gene matches. Germline values: CDR1 SEHNR, CDR2 FQNEAQ (reference sequence). CDR3 residues: CASSSTGTAAYEQYF. The CDR3 coding sequence is TGTGCCAGCAGCTCTACCGGGACAGCAGCCTACGAGCAGTACTTC.

The table lists this clonotype with a few counts. The rearrangement uses TRBV7-9 and TRBJ1-1, with 7 nucleotides matching TRBD1. This CDR3 comprises 13 residues. J lost 9 bases, V lost 5 bases, and 9 bases had no gene match. From germline, CDR1 is SEHNR and CDR2 FQNEAQ (reference sequence). The CDR3 nucleotides read TGTGCCAGCAGCATCCCAGGGGGGCAAAAAGCTTTCTTT. Translation gives CASSIPGGQKAFF. Based on the CDR3 plus reference TRBV7-9 and TRBJ1-1, the full variable domain is DTGVSQNPRHKITKRGQNVTFRCDPISEHNRLYWYRQTLGQGPEFLTYFQNEAQLEKSRLLSDRFSAERPKGSFSTLEIQRTEQGDSAMYLCASSIPGGQKAFFGQGTRLTVV.

The genes are TRBV19 and TRBJ1-2, with a tentative D call TRBD1 (6 bases). The CDR3 is made up of 12 amino acids. Trimming took off 7 bases at V and 8 bases at J, with 14 bases between the two ends. Per the germline V gene, CDR1 is LNHDA and CDR2 is SQIVND (reference sequence). The CDR3 protein is CASTDSLDGYTF. CDR3 coding DNA: TGTGCCAGTACGGACAGCCTCGACGGCTACACCTTC.

The chain uses TRBV4-1 and TRBJ1-2; D is unclear. V was shortened by 3 bases and J by 4 bases, with 9 bases between the two germline ends. Germline-derived CDR1 and CDR2 are MGHRA and YSYEKL. The CDR3 sequence is 13 residues long. The CDR3 here is CASSHPQVYGYTF. The CDR3 bases are TGCGCCAGCAGCCACCCTCAAGTCTATGGCTACACCTTC.

With regard to this clonotype: A read error may explain this, as a much larger clone is one base away. This chain joins TRBV9 and TRBJ1-1; D perhaps matches TRBD1 (6 bases). V was cut by 4 bases and J by 4 bases, with 14 bases left in between. Germline values: CDR1 SGDLS, CDR2 YYNGEE. The CDR3 is 14 residues long. CDR3 nucleotide sequence: TGTGCCAGCAGCCTACGACAGGTGACCACTGAAGCTTTCTTT. This sequence encodes CASSLRQVTTEAFF.

Points on this clonotype: A much larger clone lies a single base off, so this may be a read error. CDR3: CTSSHGTGEAFF. Written as DNA, the CDR3 is TGCACCAGCAGCCACGGGACAGGTGAAGCTTTCTTT. The chain couples TRBV5-1 to TRBJ1-1, with TRBD1 matching over 8 bases. Per the germline V gene, CDR1 is SGHRS and CDR2 is YFSETQ. The length of the CDR3 is 12 residues.

This clonotype turned up a few times. V gene TRBV20-1 combines with J gene TRBJ1-1; 7 bases map to TRBD1. V dropped 6 bases and J dropped 1; count of bases not matched to a gene: 5. CDR1 is DFQATT, CDR2 SNEGSKA, per germline (reference sequence). This CDR3 contains 13 residues. This CDR3 reads CSAATGTNTEAFF. The CDR3 DNA reads as TGCAGTGCAGCGACAGGGACGAACACTGAAGCTTTCTTT.

This clonotype was detected ten times or more. The chain joins TRBV25-1 to TRBJ2-2, with 9 nucleotides matching TRBD1. This CDR3 is built from 14 residues. The germline gives CDR1 MGHDK, CDR2 SYGVNS. Germline trimming cut 6 bases from V and 6 bases from J; bases unmatched to any gene: 5. CDR3 nucleotides: TGTGCCAGCAGGGGGACAGGGTCGTCCGGGGAGCTGTTTTTT. Translated, it gives CASRGTGSSGELFF.

This rearrangement joins TRBV6-1 to TRBJ1-2; no definite D call. V lost 4 bases and J 4 bases, leaving 13 bases between the germline ends. The CDR3 is 14 residues long. Germline lookup yields CDR1 MNHNS and CDR2 SASEGT. CDR3 in amino acids: CASSGSTRGYGYTF. Here the CDR3 DNA reads TGTGCCAGCAGTGGGTCCACTCGGGGCTATGGCTACACCTTC.

This clonotype was counted many times. This chain connects TRBV5-1 to TRBJ1-2; D possibly corresponds to TRBD1 (6 bases). The CDR3 is made up of 13 amino acids. Germline CDR1 is SGHRS and CDR2 is YFSETQ. Trimming left V 7 bases short and J 8 bases short, with 18 bases between. The CDR3: CASSSGDIYGYTF. The CDR3, as DNA: TGCGCCAGCTCATCAGGGGATATATACGGCTACACCTTC.

The V call is TRBV15, the J call TRBJ2-5; a weak D match, TRBD2 (5 bases). V lost 3 bases and J lost 7, with 21 bases in between. The CDR3 has 16 amino acids. Germline V lookup: CDR1 LNHNV, CDR2 YYDKDF (reference sequence). The CDR3 DNA follows: TGTGCCACCAGCAGCGTAGACCGGGGATTAAGAGGGACCCAGTACTTC. Its translation: CATSSVDRGLRGTQYF.

The chain couples TRBV6-1 to TRBJ1-5, with TRBD1 identical over 9 bases. V was clipped by 5 bases and J by 6 bases; unmatched bases: 8. CDR3 length equals 15 residues. Germline values: CDR1 MNHNS, CDR2 SASEGT. The CDR3 loop reads CASSYSRTGVQPQHF. In DNA form, the CDR3 reads TGTGCCAGCAGTTACTCCAGGACAGGGGTTCAGCCCCAGCATTTT.

This clonotype was picked up many times. The chain carries TRBV15 and TRBJ2-7; the D gene is possibly TRBD2 (6 bases). Germline CDR1 LNHNV, CDR2 YYDKDF (reference sequence). This CDR3 region has 16 residues. V lost 3 bases, J lost 2 bases, and 17 bases lay in between. The CDR3 DNA is TGTGCCACCAGCAGGCAAGGGGTCGGGACTCCCTACGAGCAGTACTTC. This gives the protein CATSRQGVGTPYEQYF.

As for this clonotype: A clone one base away is much larger, so this may be a read error. The rearrangement uses TRBV19 and TRBJ1-2, with a possible D match to TRBD1 (5 bases). The length of the CDR3 is 12 residues. Trimming stripped 7 bases from V and 5 bases from J, with 11 bases between. Per the germline V gene, CDR1 is LNHDA and CDR2 is SQIVND (reference sequence). The CDR3 DNA reads as TGTGCCAGTATTGAGGGACCTTATGGCTACACCTTC. Protein product: CASIEGPYGYTF. The full variable domain, with the rest looked up from reference TRBV19 and TRBJ1-2, is DGGITQSPKYLFRKEGQNVTLSCEQNLNHDAMYWYRQDPGQGLRLIYYSQIVNDFQKGDIAEGYSVSREKKESFPLTVTSAQKNPTAFYLCASIEGPYGYTFGSGTRLTVV.

This clonotype was recorded a few times. The V and J genes are TRBV5-1 and TRBJ1-2, with 7 nucleotides matching TRBD1. Unmatched junction bases numbered 11, after V lost 4 bases and J lost 8 bases. The CDR3 extends over 14 amino acids. The germline gives CDR1 SGHRS, CDR2 YFSETQ. CDR3 coding DNA: TGCGCCAGCAGCGCACAACAGGGGTCGAAAGGCTACACCTTC. Translated: CASSAQQGSKGYTF.

The chain's CDR3 is CSVPASPNYGYTF. The CDR3 DNA reads TGCAGCGTGCCGGCTAGCCCTAACTATGGCTACACCTTC. The chain employs TRBV29-1 and TRBJ1-2; D gene uncertain. The CDR3 extends over 13 amino acids. The germline V and J ends were trimmed by 6 bases and 0 bases, with 11 bases remaining between them. CDR1 and CDR2 from the germline V gene are SQVTM and ANQGSEA.